A single sample is the source of the 18 T cell receptor beta chains below, sequenced in a study of cytomegalovirus exposure and HLA in healthy donors. The PCR used 60 Vbeta and 13 Jbeta primers. The repertoire was sequenced with immunoSEQ multiplex PCR; TCRdb's copy has only in-frame clones and lacks some. This table has 250,000 or so clones, 70% to 90% appearing once. Source material: PBMCs. The origin of the receptors is a woman in her fifties or sixties in good health and CMV-seropositive.

This chain connects TRBV30 to TRBJ2-3, with D perhaps matching TRBD2 (6 bases). CDR3 length: 15 amino acids. Germline assignment: CDR1 GTSNPN and CDR2 SVGIG (reference sequence). V was pared by 2 bases and J by 3 bases, with 15 bases between. CDR3 nucleotide sequence: TGTGCCTGGAGTAGGTACGTCCTAGCGACAGATACGCAGTATTTT. It specifies CAWSRYVLATDTQYF.

DNA for the CDR3: TGTGCCAGCAGCTTTACAGGGGAAACTGAAGCTTTCTTT. The encoded protein is CASSFTGETEAFF. V gene TRBV5-4 combines with J gene TRBJ1-1; 7 nucleotides line up with TRBD1. Per the germline V gene, CDR1 is SGHNT and CDR2 is YYREEE (reference sequence). The J segment lost 5 bases and the V segment lost 2 bases, leaving 3 bases of the junction unmatched. This CDR3 region has 13 residues.

The chain employs TRBV5-4 and TRBJ1-2; 8 nucleotides align to TRBD1. CDR3 length: 15 residues. After removal of 4 bases from V and 3 bases from J, the junction contained 8 bases not matched to a gene. Looked up from germline, CDR1 is SGHNT and CDR2 is YYREEE (reference sequence). For the CDR3, the DNA is TGTGCCAGCAGCGGCCCGGGACAGGAACACTATGGCTACACCTTC. Its translation: CASSGPGQEHYGYTF.

The chain employs TRBV5-1 and TRBJ1-1; D perhaps matches TRBD1 (6 bases). Trimming removed 4 bases at V and 2 bases at J, with 21 bases between. Germline loops: CDR1 SGHRS, CDR2 YFSETQ. The CDR3 length is 17 residues. The DNA for the CDR3 is TGCGCCAGCAGCCCCGGTGGGGGGGGGCTGATTAACACTGAAGCTTTCTTT. Residues: CASSPGGGGLINTEAFF.

In the case of this clone: Relative to the germline gene, one junction end is altered; a read error may explain this. Here the CDR3 reads CASSLGRGAGNTIYF. The CDR3 bases are TGTGCCAGTAGTTTAGGCAGGGGTGCTGGAAACACCATATATTTT. This chain uses TRBV6-5 with TRBJ1-3, with D perhaps TRBD1 (6 bases). Germline V gene lookup returns CDR1 MNHEY and CDR2 SVGAGI. The CDR3 contains 15 residues.

The CDR3 here is CASRRGLGRGYEQYF. The CDR3 DNA follows: TGTGCCAGCAGACGTGGACTAGGCCGGGGGTACGAGCAGTACTTC. The rearrangement links TRBV6-5 to TRBJ2-7; 7 bases are shared with TRBD2. V trimming: 6 bases; J trimming: 4 bases; junction bases outside the gene matches: 12. Germline CDR1 reads MNHEY; CDR2 reads SVGAGI. This CDR3 contains 15 residues.

V is TRBV5-1 and J is TRBJ1-2, with unresolved D. CDR3 length: 13 residues. Germline lookup yields CDR1 SGHRS and CDR2 YFSETQ. V was trimmed by 4 bases and J by 0 bases, leaving 7 bases between them. CDR3 residues: CASSHNANYGYTF. CDR3 nucleotides: TGCGCCAGCAGCCACAACGCTAACTATGGCTACACCTTC.

This sequence joins TRBV6-5 and TRBJ2-3, with TRBD1 matching 7 bases. The V segment lost 6 bases and the J segment 1 base; nucleotides outside the gene matches: 7. Germline V gene lookup returns CDR1 MNHEY and CDR2 SVGAGI. The CDR3 covers 15 residues. CDR3: CASSTGVVGTDTQYF. CDR3 coding DNA: TGTGCCAGCAGCACAGGGGTAGTGGGCACAGATACGCAGTATTTT.

The rearrangement uses TRBV4-1 and TRBJ1-2, with 8 bases matching TRBD1. The CDR3 extends over 17 amino acids. Losses at the gene ends were 3 bases for V and 7 bases for J; bases not matched to a gene: 16. The V gene's germline CDR1 is MGHRA and CDR2 YSYEKL. The CDR3 DNA reads TGCGCCAGCAGCCAGGGGGTGGAGGACAGGGACCTACTTGGCTACACCTTC. It specifies CASSQGVEDRDLLGYTF.

The rearrangement links TRBV5-6 to TRBJ2-3, with 7 bases aligning to TRBD1. CDR1 and CDR2 (germline): SGHDT, YYEEEE. This CDR3 has 16 amino acids. V lost 1 base to trimming and J lost 1 base; unmatched junction nucleotides: 6. The CDR3 DNA follows: TGTGCCAGCAGCTTGACCGGACAGGCGGGCACAGATACGCAGTATTTT. Translated: CASSLTGQAGTDTQYF.

The chain carries TRBV6-1 and TRBJ2-7; possible D gene TRBD2, 6 bases. This CDR3 spans 16 amino acids. Germline assignment: CDR1 MNHNS and CDR2 SASEGT. The ends were cut back, 4 bases at V and 0 bases at J, with 16 bases in the middle. The CDR3 DNA is TGTGCCAGCAGTGGGACCCGAGGGAGGATCTCCTACGAGCAGTACTTC. This gives the protein CASSGTRGRISYEQYF.

V usage is TRBV4-1 and J usage is TRBJ2-3; D is undetermined. Germline CDR1 MGHRA, CDR2 YSYEKL. V was cut by 4 bases and J by 1 base, with 12 bases left in between. The CDR3 consists of 15 residues. The CDR3 loop is CASSPTFQGTDTQYF. In nucleotides, the CDR3 is TGCGCCAGCAGCCCAACCTTCCAGGGCACAGATACGCAGTATTTT.

This rearrangement joins TRBV5-1 to TRBJ2-5; 8 bases fit TRBD1. With V trimmed by 1 base and J by 3 bases, 11 bases remained unmatched. Germline assignment: CDR1 SGHRS and CDR2 YFSETQ. This CDR3 spans 17 amino acids. The CDR3 is CASSLMGTGGGKETQYF. The CDR3 DNA reads as TGCGCCAGCAGCTTGATGGGAACAGGGGGTGGTAAAGAGACCCAGTACTTC.

This clone has a handful of counts. The rearrangement uses TRBV28 and TRBJ2-4, with a tentative D call TRBD1 (5 bases). V gave up 5 bases and J gave up 0 bases, with 17 bases separating them. This CDR3 is 17 amino acids long. Germline V gives CDR1 MDHEN, CDR2 SYDVKM. CDR3 sequence: CASSPTQGWEAKNIQYF. The CDR3 nucleotides read TGTGCCAGCAGTCCGACCCAGGGTTGGGAAGCCAAAAACATTCAGTACTTC. Variable domain in full (rest from reference TRBV28 and TRBJ2-4): DVKVTQSSRYLVKRTGEKVFLECVQDMDHENMFWYRQDPGLGLRLIYFSYDVKMKEKGDIPEGYSVSREKKERFSLILESASTNQTSMYLCASSPTQGWEAKNIQYFGAGTRLSVL.

The rearrangement joins TRBV4-1 to TRBJ1-2; D perhaps matches TRBD1 (5 bases). CDR3 length: 15 residues. CDR1 is MGHRA, CDR2 YSYEKL, per germline. V shed 1 base and J shed 8 bases, with 17 bases lying between them. The CDR3 DNA reads TGCGCCAGCAGCCAAGGCGGGGCTCCCTTTTTGGGCTACACCTTC. Protein product: CASSQGGAPFLGYTF.

The V call is TRBV2, the J call TRBJ2-7; 9 bases align to TRBD2. V dropped 2 bases and J dropped 5; count of bases not matched to a gene: 7. In germline, CDR1 is SNHLY, CDR2 FYNNEI. The CDR3 has 15 amino acids. CDR3 loop: CASSEKAGGPNEQYF. CDR3 DNA: TGTGCCAGCAGTGAAAAGGCGGGAGGGCCGAACGAGCAGTACTTC.

In its sample, this clone was seen once. V and J are TRBV23-1 and TRBJ2-5, with D possibly matching TRBD1 (6 bases). TRBV23-1 is assigned to the ORF class and has an uncertain function. The CDR3 consists of 19 residues. V lost 0 bases and J lost 5, with 25 bases in between. The CDR3, as DNA: TGCGCCAGCAGTCAATCTGAGCGTGGTAGCCAGGGGATGACGGAGACCCAGTACTTC. Amino acid sequence: CASSQSERGSQGMTETQYF.

As concerns this clone: Other DNA sequences from this sample encode an identical CDR3 as well. This sequence joins TRBV5-1 and TRBJ2-7, with no clear D. The V gene's germline CDR1 is SGHRS and CDR2 YFSETQ. The ends were cut back, 0 bases at V and 0 bases at J, with 7 bases in the middle. CDR3 length: 14 residues. For the CDR3, the DNA is TGCGCCAGCAGCTTGGGGTCCAGCTCCTACGAGCAGTACTTC. The encoded protein is CASSLGSSSYEQYF.